This record concerns one T cell receptor beta chain sequence. Germline loops: CDR1 LNHDA, CDR2 SQIVND (reference sequence). The CDR3 sequence is 17 residues long. Trimming stripped 8 bases from V and 3 bases from J, with 24 bases between. This sample stems from a study of control samples from healthy donors and cancer patients. TCRdb keeps only in-frame clones here, not all; method: immunoSEQ multiplex PCR. There are 130,000 or so clones in the sample; approximately 94% occur only once, and over 10% lies in the top ten. This receptor was taken from a man aged 35-49 years in good health. The chain couples TRBV19 to TRBJ2-3; D assignment may be TRBD1 or TRBD2 (5 bases each). Sequencing was performed on blood. The CDR3 region is CASRRWGGPRETDTQYF. The CDR3 DNA follows: TGTGCCAGTCGCAGATGGGGCGGGCCACGTGAGACAGATACGCAGTATTTT.